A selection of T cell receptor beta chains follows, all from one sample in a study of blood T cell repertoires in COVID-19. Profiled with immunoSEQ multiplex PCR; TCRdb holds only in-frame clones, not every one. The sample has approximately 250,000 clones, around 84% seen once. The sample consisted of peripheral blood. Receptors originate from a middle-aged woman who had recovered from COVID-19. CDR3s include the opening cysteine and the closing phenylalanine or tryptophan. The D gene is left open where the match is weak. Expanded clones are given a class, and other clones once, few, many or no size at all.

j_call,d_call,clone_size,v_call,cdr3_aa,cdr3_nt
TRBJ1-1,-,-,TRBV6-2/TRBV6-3,CASSYSGYDTEAFF,TGTGCCAGCAGTTACTCGGGCTACGACACTGAAGCTTTCTTT
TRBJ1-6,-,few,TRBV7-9,CASSLDRATPSPLHF,TGTGCCAGCAGCTTAGACAGGGCCACCCCTTCACCCCTCCACTTT
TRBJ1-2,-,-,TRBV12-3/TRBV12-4,CASSFSTDGYTF,TGTGCCAGCAGTTTTAGTACGGATGGCTACACCTTC
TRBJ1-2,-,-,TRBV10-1,CASSDSTNYGYTF,TGCGCCAGCAGTGACAGTACTAACTATGGCTACACCTTC
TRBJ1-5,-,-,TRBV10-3,CAISETRGSNQPQHF,TGTGCCATCAGTGAGACCCGGGGTAGCAATCAGCCCCAGCATTTT
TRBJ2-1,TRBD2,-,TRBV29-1,CSVVTTSGGINEQFF,TGCAGCGTGGTCACGACTAGCGGGGGGATCAATGAGCAGTTCTTC
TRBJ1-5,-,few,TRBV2,CASSVGSPRDQPQHF,TGTGCCAGCAGTGTGGGTTCCCCGCGGGATCAGCCCCAGCATTTT
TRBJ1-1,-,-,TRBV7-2,CASSLESSWSATLKAFF,TGTGCCAGCAGCTTAGAATCTTCTTGGAGCGCTACACTGAAAGCTTTCTTT
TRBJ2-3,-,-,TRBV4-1,CASSQGSADTQYF,TGCGCCAGCAGCCAAGGGAGCGCAGATACGCAGTATTTT
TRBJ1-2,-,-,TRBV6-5,CASSSNLEGSGGYTF,TGTGCCAGCAGTTCTAACCTCGAGGGCAGCGGCGGCTACACCTTC
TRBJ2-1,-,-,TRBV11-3,CASSFSGFPYNEQFF,TGTGCCAGCAGCTTTTCAGGGTTCCCCTACAATGAGCAGTTCTTC
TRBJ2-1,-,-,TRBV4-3,CASSQDRYDEQFF,TGCGCCAGCAGCCAAGATCGGTATGATGAGCAGTTCTTC
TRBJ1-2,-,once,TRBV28,CASSKQEFYGYTF,TGTGCCAGCAGTAAACAGGAATTCTATGGCTACACCTTC
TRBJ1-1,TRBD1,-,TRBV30,CAWSVNRGRRAFF,TGTGCCTGGAGTGTAAACAGGGGGCGTCGCGCTTTCTTT
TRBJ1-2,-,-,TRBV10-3,CAISEGGGNGYTF,TGTGCCATCAGTGAGGGGGGGGGAAATGGCTACACCTTC
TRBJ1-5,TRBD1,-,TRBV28,CASRGTGGSQPQHF,TGTGCCAGCAGAGGGACAGGGGGCTCTCAGCCCCAGCATTTT
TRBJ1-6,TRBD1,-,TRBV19,CASSQTGGRSPLHF,TGTGCCAGTAGCCAAACAGGGGGCCGTTCACCCCTCCACTTT
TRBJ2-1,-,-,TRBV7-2,CASSAYGVYNEQFF,TGTGCCAGCAGTGCGTACGGGGTATACAATGAGCAGTTCTTC
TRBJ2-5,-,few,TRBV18,CASSQPSGTQYF,TGTGCCAGCTCACAACCTTCGGGGACCCAGTACTTC
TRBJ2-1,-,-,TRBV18,CASSPLAGEYNEQFF,TGTGCCAGCTCACCACTTGCGGGCGAATACAATGAGCAGTTCTTC
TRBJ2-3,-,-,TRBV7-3,CASSLTRDTDTQYF,TGTGCCAGCAGCTTAACCCGGGACACAGATACGCAGTATTTT
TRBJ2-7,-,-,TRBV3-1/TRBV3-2,CASSQARGHEQYF,TGTGCCAGCAGCCAAGCCAGGGGCCACGAGCAGTACTTC